This T cell receptor beta chain was profiled in a study of blood T cell repertoires in COVID-19 (dated by TCRdb to about 2020). Regarding the study in general: Samples from collaborators originated in the United States, Italy and Spain and spanned both the acute and convalescent phases of COVID-19. Samples came from the ongoing ImmuneRACE study (first 160 participants) plus 1,254 subjects from 6 global collaborators. HLA class I and class II types, where available, came from metadata supplied by the sample provider rather than from assay-based typing. The material from the prospective study consisted of cDNA or gDNA derived from T cells, B-cell-depleted T cells, or PBMCs. A de-identified subject ID, COVID-19 status, age in years and sex were almost always included in the sample metadata. Subjects who had been exposed to COVID-19, were actively infected with it, or had recovered from it provided the deeply sampled blood TCRbeta repertoires that made up the dataset. A freely available public database, intended as a resource for researchers studying the immune response to SARS-CoV-2, is where the repertoires were released. General study outcomes and caveats: Clinical and demographic metadata were provided uncurated, with the amount varying by source and participant.

As concerns this clone: The antigen it recognizes is unknown. No base quality values were provided; no much bigger clone lies one nucleotide off.

The immunoSEQ Assay, a bias-controlled multiplex PCR, was used to amplify TCRbeta CDR3 regions from genomic DNA. As for the original processing: Nucleated cell counts per sample were estimated from amplification of reference gene primers within the assay. Sequence reads were collapsed and filtered to measure the absolute abundance of every unique TCRbeta CDR3 rearrangement. Productive Simpson clonality was computed per sample as the square root of Simpson's diversity index over productive rearrangements. TCRdb retrieved this table from immuneACCESS and kept in-frame rearrangements only. Not all clones are present; in checked studies, unresolved V genes account for under half, and no reason is known for the remainder. V and J calls and clone size are as listed in that table; D and trimming were resolved from the DNA. The sample table shows approximately 53,000 clones, and about 85% are seen once. The top ten hold 22% of the sample.

One collaborating source in Seattle enrolled patients while the patients were actively infected and followed the patients over time throughout the course of disease. Whole blood was collected in K2EDTA tubes by collaborating institutions according to the institutions' own protocols. For TCRbeta analysis, collaborators shipped samples as frozen whole blood, isolated PBMCs, or DNA extracted from either of those sample types. Looking up the germline V gene (reference sequence) yields CDR1 LNHDA and CDR2 SQIVND. The germline V end is reduced by 7 bases and the J end by 2 bases; junction bases left unmatched: 10. The CDR3 numbers 16 residues from cysteine through phenylalanine. CDR3 DNA is the only sequence kept; it has 48 bases, read in frame from the first base.

The chain employs TRBV19 and TRBJ2-2; TRBD1 matches 7 bases in the middle. Material: peripheral blood. This sequence originates from a woman over 75 with COVID-19, enrolled during active disease. The CDR3 reads as follows: CASNTGQISNTGELFF. The sequenced DNA: TGTGCCAGTAACACGGGACAGATCTCCAACACCGGGGAGCTGTTTTTT.